A selection of T cell receptor beta chains follows, all from one sample in a study of tumor-infiltrating lymphocytes in primary liver carcinoma. TCRdb analysed the multiplex PCR reads with MiXCR anew, one entry per CDR3 protein. The sample carries about 43,000 distinct CDR3 sequences, about three quarters recorded once. Sequenced material: liver tumor tissue from sampling region 2. All receptors come from a man between 40 and 49 years old with primary liver carcinoma and hepatitis B virus infection. Each CDR3 is given with its conserved first and last residue. The order of the fields is V gene, clone size, D gene, J gene, CDR3 protein, CDR3 DNA. The D gene is left open where the match is weak. The size field is filled for only some rows; it gives once, few, many or a size class.

V: TRBV5-4; size: -; D: TRBD2; J: TRBJ2-5; CDR3: CASRMPGGRKETQYF; DNA: TGTGCCAGCAGGATGCCGGGGGGGAGGAAAGAGACCCAATACTTC
V: TRBV11-2; size: -; D: -; J: TRBJ2-3; CDR3: CVCSLQARVSTDTQYF; DNA: TGTGTCTGCAGCTTACAAGCGAGAGTCAGCACAGATACGCAGTATTTT
V: TRBV5-4; size: once; D: -; J: TRBJ2-7; CDR3: CVSSPDLSSSELYF; DNA: TGTGTCAGCAGCCCCGACCTCTCATCCAGCGAGCTGTACTTC
V: TRBV11-2; size: -; D: TRBD1; J: TRBJ1-1; CDR3: CATSLDRTGIGTEAFF; DNA: TGTGCCACCAGCTTGGATCGGACAGGGATTGGCACTGAAGCTTTCTTT
V: TRBV29-1; size: -; D: TRBD2; J: TRBJ2-3; CDR3: CGARLATDTQYF; DNA: TGCGGCGCCAGACTAGCGACAGATACGCAATATTTT
V: TRBV7-3; size: many; D: TRBD1; J: TRBJ2-5; CDR3: CASSATGDGQETQYF; DNA: TGTGCCAGCAGCGCGACAGGGGATGGGCAAGAGACCCAGTACTTC
V: TRBV11-2; size: -; D: TRBD1; J: TRBJ2-7; CDR3: CASSLRWTGDSEQYF; DNA: TGTGCCAGCAGCTTACGATGGACAGGGGATAGCGAGCAGTATTTC
V: TRBV7-2; size: -; D: -; J: TRBJ2-1; CDR3: CASSLVGGAHNEQFF; DNA: TGTGCCAGCAGCTTAGTAGGGGGTGCCCACAATGAGCAGTTCTTC
V: TRBV14; size: -; D: -; J: TRBJ1-1; CDR3: CASSLSREGLNTEAFF; DNA: TGTGCCAGCAGCCTATCCAGGGAGGGCTTGAACACTGAAGCTTTCTTT
V: TRBV28; size: -; D: -; J: TRBJ2-7; CDR3: CACTPPRRSPYEQYF; DNA: TGTGCCTGCACGCCGCCGAGACGTTCTCCCTACGAGCAGTACTTC
V: TRBV5-4; size: -; D: -; J: TRBJ2-3; CDR3: CARSLPTGDTQYF; DNA: TGTGCCAGGAGCTTGCCCACAGGAGATACGCAGTATTTT
V: TRBV5-1; size: -; D: TRBD2; J: TRBJ2-1; CDR3: CASMAGGAAYNEQSF; DNA: TGCGCCAGCATGGCGGGGGGCGCCGCCTACAATGAGCAATCCTTC